This section outlines one T cell receptor (beta chain) sequence together with its context. This entry is derived from a study of cytomegalovirus exposure and HLA in healthy donors. The PCR made use of 60 Vbeta and 13 Jbeta primers. Using immunoSEQ multiplex PCR, the repertoire was profiled, and TCRdb retains in-frame clones only, with some absent. The data contain 100,000 to 150,000 clones, about 80% of them seen just once; the ten biggest clones take up about 3.3%. Germline values: CDR1 SGHVS, CDR2 FNYEAQ. V gave up 7 bases and J gave up 2 bases, with 11 bases separating them. This CDR3 contains 13 residues.

This sequence was found in a woman aged 45 to 65 in good health and CMV-seronegative. The V gene is TRBV7-6, the J gene TRBJ1-2; a weak D match, TRBD1 (5 bases). The sequenced sample consisted of PBMCs. The CDR3 DNA reads as TGTGCCAGCACCGACAGACCGAACTATGGCTACACCTTC. This sequence encodes CASTDRPNYGYTF.